These T cell receptor beta chains were read from a single sample in a study of blood T cell repertoires in COVID-19. Measured with immunoSEQ multiplex PCR; TCRdb has only the in-frame clones, and not every one. The sample carries 200,000 to 250,000 clones, over 80% recorded once. The specimen was PBMCs or T cells enriched from blood (not recorded which). The source of these receptors is a woman in her thirties who had been exposed to COVID-19. Both conserved end residues are part of each CDR3. D genes are given only for firm matches. Clone size appears in some rows only: once, few, many, or a class for an expanded clone.

v_call	d_call	j_call	clone_size	cdr3_aa	cdr3_nt
TRBV18	-	TRBJ2-2	-	CASSTSGLLNTGELFF	TGTGCCAGCTCCACTTCCGGACTGCTAAACACCGGGGAGCTGTTTTTT
TRBV7-2	TRBD2	TRBJ2-1	-	CASSRTSGRTEQFF	TGTGCCAGCAGCCGGACTAGCGGGAGGACTGAGCAGTTCTTC
TRBV13	-	TRBJ2-7	-	CASSLGRGSSYEQYF	TGTGCCAGCAGCTTAGGTCGGGGGAGCTCCTACGAGCAGTACTTC
TRBV5-1	-	TRBJ1-1	-	CASSSDRGNTEAFF	TGCGCCAGCAGCTCAGACCGGGGAAACACTGAAGCTTTCTTT
TRBV7-9	TRBD1	TRBJ2-7	-	CASSLRDRAGEQYF	TGTGCCAGCAGCTTAAGGGACAGGGCGGGTGAGCAGTACTTC
TRBV19	-	TRBJ2-5	-	CASSYGRRETQYF	TGTGCCAGTAGTTACGGTCGAAGAGAGACCCAGTACTTC
TRBV30	-	TRBJ1-1	-	CAWRPQGHLTVNTEAFF	TGTGCCTGGAGACCACAGGGCCACTTAACTGTGAACACTGAAGCTTTCTTT
TRBV14	TRBD1	TRBJ1-2	-	CASSPGQEGGYTF	TGTGCCAGCAGCCCGGGACAGGAGGGTGGCTACACCTTC
TRBV18	-	TRBJ1-2	-	CASSYPNYGYTF	TGTGCCAGCTCATATCCGAACTATGGCTACACCTTC
TRBV5-8	-	TRBJ1-1	-	CASSPETNPATEAFF	TGTGCCAGCAGCCCAGAGACAAACCCGGCCACTGAAGCTTTCTTT
TRBV10-3	TRBD1	TRBJ1-2	-	CATRDRVGYTF	TGTGCCACCCGGGACAGGGTTGGCTACACCTTC
TRBV6-6	-	TRBJ1-4	-	CASSYSRNPLGEKLFF	TGTGCCAGCAGTTACTCAAGGAATCCCCTCGGGGAAAAACTGTTTTTT
TRBV5-1	-	TRBJ1-1	once	CASSLAGNGAFF	TGCGCCAGCAGCTTGGCCGGGAATGGAGCTTTCTTT
TRBV6-5	-	TRBJ1-1	-	CASFRTAYLNTEAFF	TGTGCCAGTTTCCGGACAGCTTACTTGAACACTGAAGCTTTCTTT
TRBV7-3	-	TRBJ2-1	-	CASSFLGTGNEQFF	TGTGCCAGCAGCTTCTTGGGGACTGGGAATGAGCAGTTCTTC
TRBV14	TRBD2	TRBJ2-5	-	CASSARVAGGPIGETQYF	TGTGCCAGCAGTGCCCGTGTTGCGGGAGGGCCGATTGGAGAGACCCAGTACTTC
TRBV27	-	TRBJ2-7	-	CASSKIADERDFEEQYF	TGTGCCAGCAGTAAAATAGCGGACGAACGGGATTTTGAAGAGCAGTACTTC
TRBV19	-	TRBJ1-1	once	CASSRGTRNTEAFF	TGTGCCAGTAGTAGAGGTACAAGGAACACTGAAGCTTTCTTT
TRBV5-1	-	TRBJ2-1	-	CASRIEAEQFF	TGCGCCAGCAGAATTGAGGCTGAGCAGTTCTTC
TRBV10-3	-	TRBJ2-1	-	CAISEPGVTDEQFF	TGTGCCATCAGTGAGCCGGGGGTAACAGATGAGCAGTTCTTC
TRBV4-1	TRBD1	TRBJ1-1	-	CASSQDRTGANTEAFF	TGCGCCAGCAGCCAAGATAGGACAGGGGCGAACACTGAAGCTTTCTTT
TRBV18	TRBD2	TRBJ2-7	-	CASSPPSGSPYEQYF	TGTGCCAGCTCACCACCCAGCGGGAGTCCCTACGAGCAGTACTTC
TRBV30	-	TRBJ2-4	-	CAWSSRDSKNIQYF	TGTGCCTGGAGTAGCAGGGATTCCAAAAACATTCAGTACTTC
TRBV9	-	TRBJ2-1	-	CASSVRLVSYNEQFF	TGTGCCAGCAGCGTCCGACTAGTCTCCTACAATGAGCAGTTCTTC
TRBV28	TRBD2	TRBJ2-3	-	CASSFSGRLTDTQYF	TGTGCCAGCAGTTTCAGCGGGAGACTCACAGATACGCAGTATTTT
TRBV5-1	TRBD1	TRBJ2-7	-	CASSPVPGGYEQYF	TGCGCCAGCAGCCCTGTGCCAGGGGGCTACGAGCAGTACTTC
TRBV28	TRBD1	TRBJ1-2	few	CASSLFGDSNFHYGYTF	TGTGCCAGCAGTCTCTTCGGGGACAGTAATTTCCACTATGGCTACACCTTC
TRBV5-1	-	TRBJ2-1	once	CASSLEDRGLDEQFF	TGCGCCAGCAGCTTGGAGGATAGGGGGTTGGATGAGCAGTTCTTC
TRBV6-5	TRBD1	TRBJ1-5	-	CASSRDRVSNQPQHF	TGTGCCAGCAGCCGTGACAGGGTGAGCAATCAGCCCCAGCATTTT
TRBV30	-	TRBJ2-7	few	CAWSVITGAGAGSSYEQYF	TGTGCCTGGAGTGTAATTACGGGGGCAGGAGCGGGGAGCTCCTACGAGCAGTACTTC
TRBV27	TRBD1	TRBJ1-2	-	CASKKGQGYGYTF	TGTGCCAGCAAAAAGGGACAGGGCTATGGCTACACCTTC
TRBV6-6	TRBD1	TRBJ1-6	-	CASRRPGQGNSPLHF	TGTGCCAGCAGACGACCGGGACAGGGTAATTCACCCCTCCACTTT
TRBV28	TRBD2	TRBJ2-3	-	CASSSPPGGPRTDTQYF	TGTGCCAGCAGTTCTCCACCGGGAGGGCCTCGCACAGATACGCAGTATTTT
TRBV28	-	TRBJ1-5	-	CASREAQLLNQPQHF	TGTGCCAGCAGAGAAGCACAGCTGCTCAATCAGCCCCAGCATTTT
TRBV4-1	-	TRBJ1-2	-	CASSTITGFDYGYTF	TGCGCCAGCAGCACAATCACAGGGTTTGACTATGGCTACACCTTC
TRBV3-1/TRBV3-2	TRBD2	TRBJ2-1	-	CASSQHLAGAYNEQFF	TGTGCCAGCAGCCAACATCTAGCGGGAGCCTACAATGAGCAGTTCTTC
TRBV3-1/TRBV3-2	-	TRBJ1-2	-	CASSQDGQGYNYGYTF	TGTGCCAGCAGCCAAGACGGGCAGGGTTACAACTATGGCTACACCTTC
TRBV11-2	TRBD1	TRBJ1-6	-	CASSSNRGQGNSPLHF	TGTGCCAGCAGCTCCAACAGGGGGCAAGGAAATTCACCCCTCCACTTT
TRBV29-1	-	TRBJ2-7	-	CSVSRRESYEQYF	TGCAGCGTTTCGAGGAGGGAATCCTACGAGCAGTACTTC
TRBV28	-	TRBJ1-2	-	CASSTEKGLYGYTF	TGTGCCAGCTCCACCGAGAAGGGGCTATATGGCTACACCTTC
TRBV7-9	TRBD1	TRBJ2-2	once	CASSPSGTANTGELFF	TGTGCCAGCAGCCCGTCCGGGACAGCGAACACCGGGGAGCTGTTTTTT
TRBV19	-	TRBJ2-1	-	CASSQGWTEQFF	TGTGCCAGTAGCCAGGGGTGGACTGAGCAGTTCTTC
TRBV7-2	TRBD2	TRBJ2-3	-	CASSLVATLAGGADTQYF	TGTGCCAGCAGCTTAGTAGCCACACTAGCGGGGGGGGCAGATACGCAGTATTTT
TRBV9	-	TRBJ1-3	-	CASSVATAGNTIYF	TGTGCCAGCAGCGTAGCGACTGCTGGAAACACCATATATTTT
TRBV27	-	TRBJ2-7	once	CASGSGGGPYEQYF	TGTGCCAGCGGATCGGGGGGCGGTCCCTACGAGCAGTACTTC
TRBV19	-	TRBJ2-5	-	CASSITGQEWETQYF	TGTGCCAGTAGTATAACAGGCCAAGAGTGGGAGACCCAGTACTTC
TRBV30	TRBD2	TRBJ2-2	few	CAWSRVAGGPSGELFF	TGTGCCTGGAGTAGGGTAGCGGGAGGGCCGTCCGGGGAGCTGTTTTTT
TRBV7-9	-	TRBJ1-2	once	CASSLPIDSYGYTF	TGTGCCAGCAGCTTACCGATTGACAGCTATGGCTACACCTTC
TRBV21-1	-	TRBJ2-7	-	CASSKARQPSSYEQYF	TGTGCCAGCAGCAAAGCGCGACAGCCTAGCTCCTACGAGCAGTACTTC
TRBV30	TRBD1	TRBJ2-6	-	CAWSVDRAGANVLTF	TGTGCCTGGAGTGTAGACAGGGCTGGGGCCAACGTCCTGACTTTC
TRBV13	TRBD1	TRBJ2-3	-	CASSPNPWTGESTDTQYF	TGTGCCAGCAGCCCGAACCCCTGGACAGGAGAGAGCACAGATACGCAGTATTTT
TRBV19	-	TRBJ1-2	-	CASRTGNYGYTF	TGTGCCAGTAGGACGGGGAACTATGGCTACACCTTC
TRBV15	-	TRBJ1-2	-	CATSRVGDGYTF	TGTGCCACCAGCAGAGTCGGGGATGGCTACACCTTC
TRBV2	TRBD1	TRBJ2-1	-	CASSEKGTGDYNEQFF	TGTGCCAGCAGTGAAAAGGGGACAGGGGATTACAATGAGCAGTTCTTC
TRBV19	TRBD1	TRBJ1-5	-	CASSITSGTGNQPQHF	TGTGCCAGTAGTATAACGTCAGGGACAGGGAATCAGCCCCAGCATTTT
TRBV10-3	TRBD2	TRBJ2-3	-	CAINEGSEASGPTDTQYF	TGTGCCATCAACGAAGGGTCTGAGGCTAGCGGTCCCACAGATACGCAGTATTTT